The rows below give T cell receptor beta chains drawn from one sample of a study of spatial heterogeneity in lung cancer. TCRdb re-called the 5' RACE reads with MiXCR, one entry per CDR3 protein. This sample has 60,000 to 90,000 distinct CDR3 sequences, with 7.5% to 9.5% found just once. Specimen: PBMCs, collected at surgery. These receptors were obtained from a male donor with early-stage non-small cell lung cancer. The CDR3 runs from the conserved cysteine through the conserved F or W. The D gene is left open where the match is weak.

j_call	v_call	d_call	cdr3_aa
TRBJ1-2	TRBV5-1	.	CASSLDSENYGYTF
TRBJ1-1	TRBV6-1	.	CASSEVIRTEAFF
TRBJ2-3	TRBV4-1	.	CASSQGSTSTDTQYF
TRBJ1-4	TRBV19	TRBD1	CASSKRQGFATNEKLFF
TRBJ2-3	TRBV20-1	TRBD2	CSARGGTDTQYF
TRBJ2-7	TRBV19	.	CASSALQGGEQYF
TRBJ2-3	TRBV27	TRBD2	CASTTSGRPRTDTQYF
TRBJ2-5	TRBV5-6	.	CASSLGTVIGWQTQYF
TRBJ2-7	TRBV6-2/TRBV6-3	TRBD2	CASSSRTSDGNEQYF
TRBJ1-5	TRBV4-1	.	CASSQDWEKEGQPQHF